The rows below give T cell receptor beta chains drawn from one sample of a study of blood T cell repertoires in COVID-19. TCRdb's table, derived via immunoSEQ multiplex PCR, lists solely in-frame clones and lacks some. The data hold approximately 50,000 clones, with over 80% observed a single time. The sample taken for sequencing was peripheral blood. The receptors were gathered from a human donor in a cohort sampled during active COVID-19. Each CDR3 is given with its conserved first and last residue. D genes are given only for firm matches. Clone size appears in some rows only: once, few, many, or a class for an expanded clone.

15,TRBJ2-2,TRBV3-1/TRBV3-2,-,once,CASSQVGQGSGELFF,TGTGCCAGCAGCCAAGTTGGGCAGGGAAGCGGGGAGCTGTTTTTT
15,TRBJ1-6,TRBV5-1,TRBD1,-,CASSLRQGDNSPLHF,TGCGCCAGCAGCTTACGACAGGGGGATAATTCACCCCTCCACTTT
14,TRBJ2-7,TRBV11-2,TRBD1,once,CASSPGTGSYEQYF,TGTGCCAGCAGCCCCGGGACAGGCTCCTACGAGCAGTACTTC
13,TRBJ2-3,TRBV4-2,-,-,CASSQELADTQYF,TGTGCCAGCAGCCAAGAGCTAGCAGATACGCAGTATTTT
16,TRBJ2-7,TRBV4-2,-,-,CASSQDFPGYSYEQYF,TGTGCCAGCAGCCAAGATTTCCCGGGTTATTCCTACGAGCAGTACTTC
15,TRBJ2-5,TRBV6-1,-,-,CASSDHLTIQETQYF,TGTGCCAGCAGTGATCACTTGACTATCCAAGAGACCCAGTACTTC
17,TRBJ2-1,TRBV19,TRBD2,-,CASSIRLAGGPGNEQFF,TGTGCCAGTAGTATCCGACTAGCGGGAGGGCCTGGTAATGAGCAGTTCTTC
18,TRBJ1-3,TRBV25-1,TRBD1,-,CASSEVDRNPDSGNTIYF,TGTGCCAGCAGTGAGGTGGACAGGAATCCTGACTCTGGAAACACCATATATTTT
13,TRBJ2-7,TRBV19,TRBD2,few,CASRGGLSYEQYF,TGTGCCAGCCGGGGGGGGCTCTCCTACGAGCAGTACTTC
14,TRBJ2-7,TRBV28,TRBD2,-,CASSTGGGLVEQYF,TGTGCCAGCAGTACCGGGGGGGGGCTTGTCGAGCAGTACTTC
16,TRBJ2-1,TRBV5-1,TRBD2,-,CASSDGLAGFYNEQFF,TGCGCCAGCAGCGATGGACTAGCGGGATTTTACAATGAGCAGTTCTTC
13,TRBJ1-2,TRBV6-5,TRBD1,-,CASSYRDRGGYTF,TGTGCCAGCAGTTACCGGGACAGGGGCGGCTACACCTTC
11,TRBJ2-2,TRBV12-3/TRBV12-4,-,once,CASSYSGELFF,TGTGCCAGCAGTTACTCCGGGGAGCTGTTTTTT
15,TRBJ1-2,TRBV7-8,-,-,CASSLVKATGDGYTF,TGTGCCAGCAGCTTAGTCAAGGCAACGGGGGATGGCTACACCTTC
13,TRBJ1-5,TRBV4-1,-,few,CASSQSVSQPQHF,TGCGCCAGCAGCCAGTCGGTCTCTCAGCCCCAGCATTTT
12,TRBJ1-2,TRBV19,-,-,CASRRLPYGYTF,TGTGCCAGTAGGCGACTGCCTTATGGCTACACCTTC
18,TRBJ2-5,TRBV4-1,TRBD1,-,CASSQSNRAGQAAGTQYF,TGCGCCAGCAGCCAATCTAATCGAGCCGGACAGGCGGCGGGGACCCAGTACTTC
14,TRBJ1-6,TRBV19,-,-,CASSSGRINSPLHF,TGTGCCAGTAGTAGCGGCAGAATTAATTCACCCCTCCACTTT
16,TRBJ2-5,TRBV28,TRBD2,-,CASSSGLAVGQETQYF,TGTGCCAGCAGTTCGGGACTAGCGGTAGGGCAAGAGACCCAGTACTTC
14,TRBJ2-1,TRBV19,TRBD1,-,CASSTTGGEDEQFF,TGTGCCAGTAGTACGACAGGGGGAGAGGATGAGCAGTTCTTC
13,TRBJ1-2,TRBV28,-,-,CASSFQGPYGYTF,TGTGCCAGCAGTTTTCAGGGTCCCTATGGCTACACCTTC
17,TRBJ2-2,TRBV9,-,-,CASSVATRGVGTGELFF,TGTGCCAGCAGCGTAGCTACGCGAGGAGTTGGGACCGGGGAGCTGTTTTTT
17,TRBJ2-1,TRBV24-1,-,-,CATSDFGRRSSYNEQFF,TGTGCCACCAGTGATTTTGGCCGGAGGAGCTCCTACAATGAGCAGTTCTTC
14,TRBJ1-4,TRBV28,-,once,CASSPMGANEKLFF,TGTGCCAGCAGCCCTATGGGGGCCAATGAAAAACTGTTTTTT
14,TRBJ1-6,TRBV14,-,-,CASSQVAVDSPLHF,TGTGCCAGCAGCCAAGTTGCGGTTGATTCACCCCTCCACTTT
18,TRBJ2-7,TRBV27,-,-,CASGLPILPGLRSYEQYF,TGTGCCAGCGGACTCCCAATTTTGCCGGGACTGCGATCGTACGAGCAGTACTTC
15,TRBJ2-7,TRBV14,-,few,CASSQESRGSYEQYF,TGTGCCAGCAGCCAAGAGAGCCGGGGCTCCTACGAGCAGTACTTC
19,TRBJ2-1,TRBV7-9,TRBD2,-,CASSPSVRGLAGGANEQFF,TGTGCCAGCAGCCCATCGGTGCGTGGTCTAGCGGGAGGCGCCAATGAGCAGTTCTTC
11,TRBJ2-1,TRBV12-3/TRBV12-4,-,-,CASSLGLEQFF,TGTGCCAGCAGTTTGGGGCTCGAGCAGTTCTTC
15,TRBJ1-2,TRBV5-6,-,-,CASSLSSLPNYGYTF,TGTGCCAGCAGCTTGTCGTCCCTACCAAACTATGGCTACACCTTC
13,TRBJ2-5,TRBV12-3/TRBV12-4,-,-,CASSRGNRGTQYF,TGTGCCAGCAGCCGGGGGAACAGGGGTACCCAGTACTTC
14,TRBJ2-7,TRBV7-9,TRBD1,-,CASSSDRGFYEQYF,TGTGCCAGCAGCTCAGACAGGGGTTTCTACGAGCAGTACTTC
12,TRBJ2-3,TRBV29-1,-,-,CSVEGQTDTQYF,TGCAGCGTTGAAGGACAGACGGATACGCAGTATTTT
14,TRBJ2-3,TRBV6-5,-,-,CASRQGFGTDTQYF,TGTGCCAGCAGACAGGGTTTCGGCACAGATACGCAGTATTTT
15,TRBJ2-1,TRBV7-6,TRBD2,-,CASSRSGREYNEQFF,TGTGCCAGCAGTCGTAGCGGGAGGGAATACAATGAGCAGTTCTTC
15,TRBJ1-3,TRBV2,-,few,CASSEDFYSGNTIYF,TGTGCCAGCAGTGAGGACTTCTACTCTGGAAACACCATATATTTT
15,TRBJ2-5,TRBV19,-,-,CASSIAAAGPETQYF,TGTGCCAGTAGTATAGCGGCTGCGGGTCCAGAGACCCAGTACTTC
14,TRBJ2-5,TRBV5-1,TRBD1,-,CASSQGTGWETQYF,TGCGCCAGCAGCCAAGGGACAGGGTGGGAGACCCAGTACTTC
15,TRBJ2-1,TRBV7-9,TRBD1,-,CASSSGTGVDNEQFF,TGTGCCAGCAGCTCCGGGACAGGGGTCGACAATGAGCAGTTCTTC
14,TRBJ1-6,TRBV30,-,-,CAWSSETAFSPLHF,TGTGCCTGGAGTTCGGAGACGGCATTCTCACCCCTCCACTTT
14,TRBJ2-7,TRBV11-2,TRBD2,-,CASSLSGRTYEQYF,TGTGCCAGCAGCTTAAGCGGGAGAACGTACGAGCAGTACTTC
16,TRBJ2-1,TRBV10-3,TRBD2,few,CAISGGTSGIYNEQFF,TGTGCCATCAGTGGGGGGACTAGCGGGATTTACAATGAGCAGTTCTTC
17,TRBJ2-2,TRBV28,TRBD2,-,CASSPRGGSPKSGELFF,TGTGCCAGCAGTCCTAGGGGCGGGAGCCCGAAGTCCGGGGAGCTGTTTTTT
15,TRBJ1-1,TRBV5-4,-,-,CASSSAGGRDPEAFF,TGTGCCAGCAGCTCTGCGGGAGGGAGAGACCCTGAAGCTTTCTTT
16,TRBJ1-5,TRBV27,TRBD1,few,CASSPLPTGGNQPQHF,TGTGCCAGCAGTCCCCTCCCAACAGGGGGGAATCAGCCCCAGCATTTT